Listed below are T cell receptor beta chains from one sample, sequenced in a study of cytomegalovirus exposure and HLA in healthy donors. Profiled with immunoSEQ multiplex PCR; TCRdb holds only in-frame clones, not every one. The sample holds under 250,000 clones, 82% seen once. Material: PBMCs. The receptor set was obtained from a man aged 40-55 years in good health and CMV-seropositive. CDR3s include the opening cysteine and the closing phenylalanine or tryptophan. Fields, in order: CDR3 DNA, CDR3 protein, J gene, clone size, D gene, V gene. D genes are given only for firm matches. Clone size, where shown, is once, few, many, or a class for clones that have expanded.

TGTGCCAGCAGCTCGTGGGGGGGAGGAACAAAGGAAAAACTGTTTTTT CASSSWGGGTKEKLFF TRBJ1-4 once NA TRBV9
TGTGCCAGCACCCCCGGGACTAGCCCTTACAATGAGCAGTTCTTC CASTPGTSPYNEQFF TRBJ2-1 once TRBD2 TRBV6-6
TGTGCCAGCAGTCCTAGCGGGAGCAGCACCGGGGAGCTGTTTTTT CASSPSGSSTGELFF TRBJ2-2 few TRBD2 TRBV11-2
TGTGCCAGCTCACTACAGGGCGGCCAAGAGACCCAGTACTTC CASSLQGGQETQYF TRBJ2-5 NA NA TRBV18
TGTGCCAGCAGCTTAGCGGCTAGCGGGAAGGAGACCCAGTACTTC CASSLAASGKETQYF TRBJ2-5 NA TRBD2 TRBV5-4
TGTGCCAGCAGCTCCGGGGGAGGCACTAATTCACCCCTCCACTTT CASSSGGGTNSPLHF TRBJ1-6 once NA TRBV7-6
TGTGCCAGCAGCTTAGAGACACTCGCCTACGAGCAGTACTTC CASSLETLAYEQYF TRBJ2-7 NA NA TRBV7-2
TGTGCCAGCAGTGTAAATCGGTGGACTGAAGCTTTCTTT CASSVNRWTEAFF TRBJ1-1 NA NA TRBV2
TGTGCCAGCAGCGTAGCTGGGGGCATAGGGGCCGACAATGAGCAGTTCTTC CASSVAGGIGADNEQFF TRBJ2-1 few NA TRBV9
TGTGCCAGCAGCTCCCAGGGTAATGTGGACACTGAAGCTTTCTTT CASSSQGNVDTEAFF TRBJ1-1 NA NA TRBV7-9
TGCGCCAGCAGCTGGAGGGCAGGTCTTGGTTCCTACGAGCAGTACTTC CASSWRAGLGSYEQYF TRBJ2-7 few NA TRBV5-1
TGTGCCAGCAGCACCGAACGAGGTTATAATGAAAAACTGTTTTTT CASSTERGYNEKLFF TRBJ1-4 NA NA TRBV6-1
TGTGCCAGCAGTCCGGGACAGGGGTGGTCTGAAGCTTTCTTT CASSPGQGWSEAFF TRBJ1-1 few TRBD1 TRBV6-1
TGTGCCAGCAGTTTGATGGCAACCAAAGAGACCCAGTACTTC CASSLMATKETQYF TRBJ2-5 NA NA TRBV27
TGTGCCAGCAGCGTGGATCAGGTAACCACTGAAGCTTTCTTT CASSVDQVTTEAFF TRBJ1-1 NA NA TRBV9
TGTGCCAGCACCCAAGGGGGGGGACCTTCCGGGGAGCTGTTTTTT CASTQGGGPSGELFF TRBJ2-2 NA NA TRBV28
TGCGCCAGCAGCTTGGTAGTCGGGGAGACCCAGTACTTC CASSLVVGETQYF TRBJ2-5 NA NA TRBV5-1
TGTGCCAGTAGTATAGGGACTACACCCCAGCGAGAGACCCAGTACTTC CASSIGTTPQRETQYF TRBJ2-5 NA NA TRBV19
TGTGCCAGTAGTGACCCGGGACTAGCGGGAGAACACGAGCAGTACTTC CASSDPGLAGEHEQYF TRBJ2-7 NA TRBD2 TRBV19
TGTGCCAGCAGAAACACAGGGGACGGTGGGACTGAAGCTTTCTTT CASRNTGDGGTEAFF TRBJ1-1 NA TRBD1 TRBV6-5
TGTGCCAGCTCACCCCTAGGACAGGGAGAGTACGAGCAGTACTTC CASSPLGQGEYEQYF TRBJ2-7 NA TRBD1 TRBV18
TGTGCCAGCAGCTCCCTTAAGGGGGCGCGGACTGAAGCTTTCTTT CASSSLKGARTEAFF TRBJ1-1 NA TRBD1 TRBV7-2
TGTGCCAGCAGCGTAGGGCAGTCTTTTTACGAGCAGTACTTC CASSVGQSFYEQYF TRBJ2-7 NA NA TRBV9
TGTGCCAGCAGTGAGGCACGGGGGGAAGCTTTCTTT CASSEARGEAFF TRBJ1-1 NA NA TRBV2
TGTGCCATCAGTGAGATAGTACAGGGGGACTATGGCTACACCTTC CAISEIVQGDYGYTF TRBJ1-2 NA TRBD1 TRBV10-3
TGTGCCAGTAGTACTGACAGATCCTACGAGCAGTACTTC CASSTDRSYEQYF TRBJ2-7 NA NA TRBV19
TGTGCCAGCAGTTATGGGGCGGGAGAAGCGGATACGCAGTATTTT CASSYGAGEADTQYF TRBJ2-3 few TRBD2 TRBV6-5
TGTGCCAGCAGATCCCTAGCGGGAGTGTCAGATACGCAGTATTTT CASRSLAGVSDTQYF TRBJ2-3 NA TRBD2 TRBV27
TGTGCCAGCAGCCCAATTGACAGGGACGAGCAGTACTTC CASSPIDRDEQYF TRBJ2-7 NA TRBD1 TRBV7-9
TGTGCCAGCAGCTTAGCTGGGCGGGAGGGCCTAGATACGCAGTATTTT CASSLAGREGLDTQYF TRBJ2-3 few TRBD2 TRBV11-2
TGCAGCGTTGAAGGACTAGCTGGGGCCAACGTCCTGACTTTC CSVEGLAGANVLTF TRBJ2-6 NA NA TRBV29-1
TGCGCCAGCAGCTTGGGTGGGACTAGTTCTACAGATACGCAGTATTTT CASSLGGTSSTDTQYF TRBJ2-3 NA TRBD2 TRBV5-1
TGTGCCAGCAGTGAAAACCCAGGGGTTCAGCCCCAGCATTTT CASSENPGVQPQHF TRBJ1-5 NA NA TRBV2
TGTGCCAGCAGTTCGGGGGGGGTCGGGGCCAACGTCCTGACTTTC CASSSGGVGANVLTF TRBJ2-6 few TRBD2 TRBV6-5
TGCGCCAGCAGTGGAGGGACAGAAGCTTTCTTT CASSGGTEAFF TRBJ1-1 NA NA TRBV10-2
TGTGCCAGTAGTATTGGACAGGTCAACTATGGCTACACCTTC CASSIGQVNYGYTF TRBJ1-2 once TRBD1 TRBV19
TGTGCCAGCAGCTACGGGACAGGGGACTATGGCTACACCTTC CASSYGTGDYGYTF TRBJ1-2 NA TRBD1 TRBV5-5
TGCGCCATCCGGACTAGCGATCACAATGAGCAGTTCTTC CAIRTSDHNEQFF TRBJ2-1 NA TRBD2 TRBV10-2